The 3 T cell receptor beta chains presented below share a single source sample, sequenced in a study of cytomegalovirus exposure and HLA in healthy donors. TCRdb's table, derived via immunoSEQ multiplex PCR, lists solely in-frame clones and lacks some. In the table there are 120,000 to 150,000 clones, roughly 87% of which are singletons. Sequencing used PBMCs. The receptors originated from a man aged 18 to 29 in good health and CMV-seropositive.

This chain uses TRBV7-8 with TRBJ1-2; D is undetermined. The V gene's germline CDR1 is SGHVS and CDR2 FQNEAQ. Trimming pared 2 bases from V and 0 bases from J, leaving 13 bases between. There are 16 residues in the CDR3. CDR3 sequence (DNA): TGTGCCAGCAGCTTAAAAGTTCAGTCTTCTAACTATGGCTACACCTTC. Translating it yields CASSLKVQSSNYGYTF.

The CDR3 DNA reads TGTGCCAGCAGCTCCGGGGATAGCGCCTACGAGCAGTACTTC. As protein: CASSSGDSAYEQYF. This chain joins TRBV7-9 and TRBJ2-7; D may be TRBD2 (5 bases). The CDR3 runs to 14 residues. V was pared by 4 bases and J by 2 bases, with 12 bases between. The germline gives CDR1 SEHNR, CDR2 FQNEAQ (reference sequence).

The V call is TRBV13, the J call TRBJ1-2; 7 bases are a match to TRBD1. The junction had 12 bases not matched to a gene; V was cut back by 5 bases and J by 6 bases. Per germline, CDR1 PRHDT and CDR2 FYEKMQ (reference sequence). The CDR3 contains 15 residues. DNA of the CDR3: TGTGCCAGCAGCATGGCGACGGCAGGGGGGAATGGCTACACCTTC. Its translation: CASSMATAGGNGYTF.